Each of the 24 T cell receptor beta chains below was sequenced from the same sample in a study of control samples from healthy donors and cancer patients. Libraries were prepared by immunoSEQ multiplex PCR; TCRdb keeps only in-frame clonotypes and omits some of them. Of around 100,000 clones listed, roughly 88% are singletons. The sample consisted of blood. These receptors were obtained from a man aged 25 to 40 in good health.

This clone appeared once. The chain is built from TRBV4-3 and TRBJ2-7; D call uncertain. V dropped 0 bases and J dropped 2 bases, with 11 bases sitting between them. This CDR3 has 15 residues. The germline gives CDR1 LGHNA, CDR2 YSLEER. The CDR3 DNA reads as TGCGCCAGCAGCCAAGATACCGGGTTACCCTACGAGCAGTACTTC. It codes for CASSQDTGLPYEQYF.

CDR3 protein: CAWRRDGEAFF. Written as DNA, the CDR3 is TGTGCCTGGAGACGGGACGGTGAAGCTTTCTTT. The V call is TRBV30, the J call TRBJ1-1; D possibly corresponds to TRBD1 (5 bases). The germline gives CDR1 GTSNPN, CDR2 SVGIG (reference sequence). Deletions cut 3 bases from V and 7 bases from J, with 9 bases between. The CDR3 covers 11 residues. The whole variable domain, remainder taken from reference TRBV30 and TRBJ1-1, is SQTIHQWPATLVQPVGSPLSLECTVEGTSNPNLYWYRQAAGRGLQLLFYSVGIGQISSEVPQNLSASRPQDRQFILSSKKLLLSDSGFYLCAWRRDGEAFFGQGTRLTVV.

This chain joins TRBV11-2 and TRBJ2-5; D unresolved. CDR3 size: 13 residues. Germline CDR1 is SGHAT and CDR2 is FQNNGV. V lost 7 bases to trimming and J lost 5 bases, with 14 bases between them. As DNA, the CDR3 is TGTGCCAGCAACGGTGTGGGAAGGGAGACCCAGTACTTC. Residues: CASNGVGRETQYF.

This chain links TRBV7-9 with TRBJ1-2; tentatively, D is TRBD1 (5 bases). This CDR3 has 13 residues. Germline assignment: CDR1 SEHNR and CDR2 FQNEAQ (reference sequence). V shed 3 bases and J shed 7 bases, with 12 bases lying between them. For the CDR3, the DNA is TGTGCCAGCAGCTTGGGGACCCCTCCTGGCTACACCTTC. Its protein product is CASSLGTPPGYTF.

CDR3: CASGSGNSYNEQFF. The CDR3 DNA reads TGTGCCAGCGGTAGCGGGAACTCCTACAATGAGCAGTTCTTC. This chain uses TRBV27 with TRBJ2-1; 8 nucleotides agree with TRBD2. V was pared by 8 bases and J by 0 bases, with 3 bases of the junction left unmatched. The CDR3 length is 14 residues. Germline CDR1 MNHEY, CDR2 SMNVEV (reference sequence).

The J gene is TRBJ2-7, the V gene TRBV18; D is uncertain. The CDR3 covers 15 residues. Germline V gives CDR1 KGHSH, CDR2 LQKENI. The ends were cut back, 3 bases at V and 3 bases at J, with 15 bases in the middle. The CDR3 sequence is CASSPSRDQRYEQYF. The CDR3 bases are TGTGCCAGCTCACCCAGTAGGGATCAACGCTACGAGCAGTACTTC.

This chain connects TRBV11-1 to TRBJ2-7, with 10 bases lining up with TRBD2. Germline V CDR1 and CDR2: SGHAT, FQDESV (reference sequence). Germline trimming cut 5 bases from V and 1 base from J; bases unmatched to any gene: 5. The CDR3 runs 15 residues. The DNA of the CDR3 is TGTGCCAGCAGCCCCACTAGCGGGGAATCCTACGAGCAGTACTTC. Its translation: CASSPTSGESYEQYF.

The DNA for the CDR3 is TGTGCCTGGGGGGGACAGGGGTCTTCACCCCTCCACTTT. This encodes CAWGGQGSSPLHF. This chain connects TRBV30 to TRBJ1-6, with TRBD1 matching 10 bases. The CDR3 has 13 amino acids. The germline CDR1 and CDR2 sequences are GTSNPN and SVGIG (reference sequence). Germline trimming cut 5 bases from V and 9 bases from J; bases unmatched to any gene: 4.

There are a few counts of this clone. The chain uses TRBV3-1 (or the pseudogene TRBV3-2) and TRBJ2-7; D gene unclear. Trimming took 4 bases from V and 6 from J, leaving 13 bases between them. The CDR3 covers 13 residues. Germline V gene sequence: CDR1 LGHDT, CDR2 YNNKEL (reference sequence). The chain's CDR3 is CASSPLRAGEQYF. The CDR3 region has the DNA TGTGCCAGCAGCCCCCTCCGGGCCGGCGAGCAGTACTTC.

The chain employs TRBV24-1 and TRBJ2-1; D possibly corresponds to TRBD2 (6 bases). This CDR3 is 13 amino acids long. The germline V gene encodes CDR1 KGHDR and CDR2 SFDVKD. V gave up 9 bases and J gave up 13 bases, with 21 bases separating them. The CDR3 spells CATSERAGSQQFF. CDR3 coding DNA: TGTGCCACCTCGGAGCGGGCCGGTTCACAACAGTTCTTC.

This rearrangement joins TRBV5-5 to TRBJ1-2, with TRBD1 as a possible D gene (6 bases). Trimming cost V 4 bases and J 3 bases, with 19 bases left between them. The V gene's germline CDR1 is SGHKS and CDR2 YYEKEE (reference sequence). This CDR3 has 16 residues. In nucleotides, the CDR3 is TGTGCCAGCAGCAACCTGGACAGCAAGCTATACTATGGCTACACCTTC. Translation gives CASSNLDSKLYYGYTF.

The genes are TRBV6-2 or TRBV6-3 and TRBJ2-2; no clear D gene. Looked up from germline, CDR1 is MNHEY and CDR2 is SVGEGT. V lost 2 bases to trimming and J lost 3 bases, with 7 bases between them. The CDR3 is 14 amino acids. CDR3 DNA: TGTGCCAGCAGTTACGCTGGGTACACCGGGGAGCTGTTTTTT. Protein sequence: CASSYAGYTGELFF.

V usage is TRBV9 and J usage is TRBJ2-1; D not certain. The germline V and J ends were trimmed by 4 bases and 2 bases, with 13 bases remaining between them. The germline CDR1 and CDR2 sequences are SGDLS and YYNGEE. The CDR3 sequence is 15 residues long. The CDR3 nucleotides are TGTGCCAGCAGCCTCACGGACGCAACCTACAATGAGCAGTTCTTC. Its translation is CASSLTDATYNEQFF.

The J gene is TRBJ2-2, the V gene TRBV6-5; D is undetermined. Germline CDR1 and CDR2: MNHEY and SVGAGI. Trimming shortened V by 8 bases and J by 6 bases, and 10 bases separated the two germline ends. There are 12 residues in the CDR3. CDR3 bases: TGTGCCAGCTTAGGGCAGTCCGGGGAGCTGTTTTTT. Its translation: CASLGQSGELFF.

V usage is TRBV28 and J usage is TRBJ2-1; TRBD2 might be the D (6 bases). The CDR3 has 19 residues. Trimming left V 2 bases short and J 5 bases short, with 25 bases between. Germline CDR1 and CDR2: MDHEN and SYDVKM. CDR3 sequence (DNA): TGTGCCAGCAGTTTAAGTAGCCTTCTGGGGGGAACTAGGAACAATGAGCAGTTCTTC. It yields the protein CASSLSSLLGGTRNNEQFF.

The chain is built from TRBV6-2 or TRBV6-3 and TRBJ2-5; D not resolved. The CDR3 consists of 17 residues. Germline loops: CDR1 MNHEY, CDR2 SVGEGT. The V end lost 3 bases, the J end lost 4 bases, and 21 bases lay between the germline ends. The CDR3 here is CASSYGVADPRGETQYF. The CDR3 coding sequence is TGTGCCAGCAGTTATGGAGTGGCGGACCCACGAGGAGAGACCCAGTACTTC.

The genes are TRBV6-5 and TRBJ1-4; tentative D call: TRBD1 (6 bases). Trimming took 5 bases from V and 1 from J, leaving 11 bases between them. CDR3 length: 15 residues. The germline V gene encodes CDR1 MNHEY and CDR2 SVGAGI. The CDR3 DNA is TGTGCCAGCAGTCCTAAACAGGGAACTAATGAAAAACTGTTTTTT. This codes for CASSPKQGTNEKLFF.

The J gene is TRBJ2-1, the V gene TRBV19; no clear D gene. V dropped 5 bases and J dropped 12 bases, with 17 bases sitting between them. CDR3 length equals 13 residues. The germline CDR1 and CDR2 sequences are LNHDA and SQIVND (reference sequence). The CDR3 loop is CASSPPSQVGQFF. The CDR3 region has the DNA TGTGCCAGTAGTCCCCCCTCCCAGGTAGGGCAGTTCTTC.

This sequence joins TRBV28 and TRBJ2-3, with D tentatively TRBD1 (6 bases). Germline lookup yields CDR1 MDHEN and CDR2 SYDVKM. Trimming removed 8 bases at V and 7 bases at J, with 22 bases between. This CDR3 comprises 15 residues. Here the CDR3 reads CASSTPQGQRHTQYF. The DNA for the CDR3 is TGTGCCAGCTCGACCCCACAGGGCCAGAGACATACGCAGTATTTT.

The table lists this clone with a few counts. J is TRBJ1-5 and V is TRBV7-2; 9 nucleotides line up with TRBD1. V lost 1 base, J lost 7 bases, and 5 bases stayed unmatched. Germline V gene sequence: CDR1 SGHTA, CDR2 FQGNSA. The CDR3 is 15 residues long. The CDR3 loop is CASSLGGQGSQPQHF. Written as DNA, the CDR3 is TGTGCCAGCAGCTTAGGAGGACAGGGGTCCCAGCCCCAGCATTTT.

V usage is TRBV7-2 and J usage is TRBJ2-1; D unclear. Germline CDR1 and CDR2: SGHTA and FQGNSA. This CDR3 comprises 14 residues. V lost 1 base and J 3 bases, leaving 7 bases between the germline ends. CDR3 coding DNA: TGTGCCAGCAGCTTAGATTTTGGCTACAATGAGCAGTTCTTC. Its protein is CASSLDFGYNEQFF.

This chain connects TRBV9 to TRBJ2-7; no clear D. V lost 4 bases and J 6 bases, leaving 14 bases between the germline ends. The CDR3 is 13 residues long. Germline V gives CDR1 SGDLS, CDR2 YYNGEE. CDR3 nucleotides: TGTGCCAGCAGCCCCCGGGCCTCCGGCGAGCAGTACTTC. This gives the protein CASSPRASGEQYF.

The rearrangement links TRBV27 to TRBJ2-3; D remains unclear. The V gene's germline CDR1 is MNHEY and CDR2 SMNVEV (reference sequence). V gave up 5 bases and J gave up 6 bases, with 12 bases separating them. CDR3 length equals 13 residues. CDR3 sequence: CASSPLTQDTQYF. The CDR3 nucleotides are TGTGCCAGCAGTCCCCTAACTCAGGATACGCAGTATTTT.

This chain links TRBV7-8 with TRBJ1-1; possibly TRBD1 for D (6 bases). The germline V gene encodes CDR1 SGHVS and CDR2 FQNEAQ. CDR3 length: 16 residues. V was pared by 2 bases and J by 1 base, with 14 bases between. Written as DNA, the CDR3 is TGTGCCAGCAGCTTACTAACAGGGATTGCGAACACTGAAGCTTTCTTT. This gives the protein CASSLLTGIANTEAFF.